This T cell receptor beta chain originates from a study of T cells in Graves' hyperthyroidism and ophthalmopathy. V was trimmed by 1 base and J by 0 bases, leaving 16 bases between them. CDR3 size: 16 residues. CDR1 is DFQATT, CDR2 SNEGSKA, per germline (reference sequence). Notes on the study in general: The majority of expanded thyroid clonotypes above 0.001 also appeared in blood. Ophthalmopathy was told apart from stable hyperthyroidism by a 13 V-J model.

The PBMCs were taken from 10 ml of fresh peripheral blood. In its sample, this clonotype was seen many times. The target antigen is unknown. Amplification targeted TCR beta CDR3 regions from RNA transcripts. Primed by the HTBI set, a first-round RT-PCR was run on the TCR CDR3. TCRdb used MiXCR to reprocess the multiplex PCR reads, holding one entry per CDR3 protein. The sample has about 400,000 distinct CDR3 sequences; about 15% are singletons. This TCR was sampled from a woman aged 25 to 45 with Graves' ophthalmopathy. Sequenced input: blood. V usage is TRBV20-1 and J usage is TRBJ2-7, with D possibly being TRBD2 (5 bases). As DNA, the CDR3 is TGCAGTGCTAGAGGCCCTAGACTGGCGGGCTCCTACGAGCAGTACTTC. Its translation: CSARGPRLAGSYEQYF.